Below are 22 T cell receptor beta chains sequenced from a single sample in a study of blood T cell repertoires in COVID-19. Sequencing used immunoSEQ multiplex PCR; TCRdb keeps in-frame clones, though not all of them. The profile shows approximately 150,000 clones, 70% to 80% of them singletons. The sequenced sample was PBMCs or T cells enriched from blood (not recorded which). The receptors here all came from a woman in her 70s in a cohort exposed to, infected with or recovered from COVID-19 (not recorded which).

This clone has only one observation. V usage is TRBV28 and J usage is TRBJ2-2; 7 bases line up with TRBD2. The germline gives CDR1 MDHEN, CDR2 SYDVKM. This CDR3 comprises 16 residues. Trimming removed 6 bases from V and 4 bases from J; junction bases left unmatched: 11. CDR3 bases: TGTGCCAGCAGGGGACTACCCCCCGCGGGCACCGGGGAGCTGTTTTTT. It encodes CASRGLPPAGTGELFF.

The chain joins TRBV6-5 to TRBJ2-5; 10 bases agree with TRBD2. The germline gives CDR1 MNHEY, CDR2 SVGAGI. The CDR3 is 15 amino acids. V shed 10 bases and J 4 bases; nucleotides not matched to a gene: 12. DNA of the CDR3: TGTGCCACCAGGGGGCTAGCGGGAGAGGGAGAGACCCAGTACTTC. It encodes CATRGLAGEGETQYF.

This clone is a singleton in its sample. The chain employs TRBV21-1 and TRBJ2-2; the tabulated D call, TRBD2, remains unverified against the DNA. TRBV21-1 is classified as a pseudogene. This CDR3 spans 15 amino acids. CDR3 in DNA: TGTGCCAGCAGCAAAGCGCGGGGGGCGGCCGGGGAGCTGTTTTTT. Protein sequence: CASSKARGAAGELFF.

The chain has TRBV7-9 and TRBJ2-7, with D maybe TRBD1 (6 bases). V lost 1 base and J 3 bases, leaving 16 bases between the germline ends. Germline loops: CDR1 SEHNR, CDR2 FQNEAQ (reference sequence). The CDR3 contains 16 residues. The CDR3 here is CASSLGGWGQSYEQYF. For the CDR3, the DNA is TGTGCCAGCAGCTTAGGGGGTTGGGGGCAGAGCTACGAGCAGTACTTC. Based on the CDR3 plus reference TRBV7-9 and TRBJ2-7, the full variable domain is DTGVSQNPRHKITKRGQNVTFRCDPISEHNRLYWYRQTLGQGPEFLTYFQNEAQLEKSRLLSDRFSAERPKGSFSTLEIQRTEQGDSAMYLCASSLGGWGQSYEQYFGPGTRLTVT.

The rearrangement uses TRBV28 and TRBJ2-5; TRBD2 aligns across 14 bases. This CDR3 has 16 residues. J was trimmed by 4 bases and V by 6 bases; bases with no gene match: 7. Germline V gives CDR1 MDHEN, CDR2 SYDVKM. CDR3 loop: CASSRTSGRWGETQYF. The CDR3 region has the DNA TGTGCCAGCAGCCGGACTAGCGGGAGGTGGGGAGAGACCCAGTACTTC.

The sample holds a few counts of this clone. J is TRBJ1-5 and V is TRBV7-9; 7 nucleotides align to TRBD1. This CDR3 is built from 16 residues. J lost 6 bases, V lost 5 bases, and 13 bases had no gene match. CDR1 and CDR2 from the germline V gene are SEHNR and FQNEAQ (reference sequence). The CDR3 loop reads CASSPIPDRDGQPQHF. The CDR3 DNA reads TGTGCCAGCAGCCCCATACCAGACAGGGACGGTCAGCCCCAGCATTTT.

In this sample, this clone turned up once. V usage is TRBV7-9 and J usage is TRBJ1-1; possibly TRBD1 for D (6 bases). The V end was cut by 3 bases, the J end by 5 bases, with 19 bases between. The length of the CDR3 is 16 residues. Germline V CDR1 and CDR2: SEHNR, FQNEAQ (reference sequence). The CDR3 DNA follows: TGTGCCAGCAGCTTTCCGCTTAGGGGGGGCTGGACTGAAGCTTTCTTT. Its translation: CASSFPLRGGWTEAFF.

This chain connects TRBV18 to TRBJ2-4; the D is unclear. This CDR3 contains 15 residues. The V gene's germline CDR1 is KGHSH and CDR2 LQKENI. Trimming stripped 0 bases from V and 0 bases from J, with 6 bases between. The CDR3 DNA reads TGTGCCAGCTCACCACCGGCTCTAGCCAAAAACATTCAGTACTTC. Its translation: CASSPPALAKNIQYF.

The chain is built from TRBV7-9 and TRBJ2-5; D might be TRBD1 (6 bases). The CDR3 covers 13 residues. CDR1 and CDR2 (germline): SEHNR, FQNEAQ (reference sequence). The ends were cut back, 1 base at V and 5 bases at J, with 8 bases in the middle. The CDR3 here is CASSLVQGETQYF. Here the CDR3 DNA reads TGTGCCAGCAGCTTAGTACAGGGTGAGACCCAGTACTTC.

The chain couples TRBV5-6 to TRBJ2-7; 11 bases map to TRBD2. The CDR3 consists of 19 residues. With 4 bases clipped from V and 8 bases from J, the junction kept 23 bases outside the gene matches. Germline lookup yields CDR1 SGHDT and CDR2 YYEEEE. DNA for the CDR3: TGTGCCAGCAGCCCATATGCGCCGGGACAGGGTATAGCGGGAGGGCAGCAGTACTTC. It yields the protein CASSPYAPGQGIAGGQQYF.

The chain recombines TRBV4-2 with TRBJ1-2; D perhaps matches TRBD1 (6 bases). Germline V CDR1 and CDR2: LGHNA, YNFKEQ. The V end lost 0 bases, the J end lost 6 bases, and 17 bases lay between the germline ends. The CDR3 consists of 16 residues. CDR3 sequence reads: CASSQDPDSGLNGYTF. CDR3 DNA: TGTGCCAGCAGCCAAGACCCGGACAGCGGCCTTAATGGCTACACCTTC.

This clone showed up just a few times. The chain couples TRBV6-5 to TRBJ2-5; 7 bases align to TRBD1. In germline, CDR1 is MNHEY, CDR2 SVGAGI. The CDR3 has 15 amino acids. Unmatched junction bases numbered 5, after V lost 2 bases and J lost 2 bases. The CDR3 region has the DNA TGTGCCAGCAGTTACGGCAGGGGGATACAAGAGACCCAGTACTTC. It codes for CASSYGRGIQETQYF.

The V call is TRBV6-1, the J call TRBJ2-3; tentative D call: TRBD2 (6 bases). The CDR3 runs to 17 residues. Germline V CDR1 and CDR2: MNHNS, SASEGT. The V and J ends lost 3 bases and 0 bases respectively, with 16 bases between them. This CDR3 reads CASSDALGGDSTDTQYF. The CDR3 nucleotides are TGTGCCAGCAGTGATGCGCTCGGGGGAGACAGCACAGATACGCAGTATTTT.

The chain has TRBV3-1 (or the pseudogene TRBV3-2) and TRBJ2-1; the match to TRBD2 covers 8 bases. J lost 2 bases, V lost 5 bases, and 2 bases had no gene match. Germline V gene sequence: CDR1 LGHDT, CDR2 YNNKEL (reference sequence). CDR3 length: 14 amino acids. CDR3 DNA sequence: TGTGCCAGCAGCAGACTAGCGACCTACAATGAGCAGTTCTTC. Its protein product is CASSRLATYNEQFF.

This clone was picked up one time. The CDR3 loop reads CASSEVGAIYEQYF. The CDR3 coding sequence is TGTGCCAGCAGTGAAGTGGGGGCGATCTACGAGCAGTACTTC. V gene TRBV25-1 combines with J gene TRBJ2-7; possible D gene TRBD1, 6 bases. The V gene's germline CDR1 is MGHDK and CDR2 SYGVNS. V was cut by 2 bases and J by 3 bases, with 11 bases left in between. CDR3 length equals 14 residues.

The chain couples TRBV19 to TRBJ2-5; 8 nucleotides agree with TRBD1. The CDR3 sequence is 16 residues long. With V trimmed by 5 bases and J by 5 bases, 13 bases remained unmatched. Germline V gene lookup returns CDR1 LNHDA and CDR2 SQIVND (reference sequence). The CDR3 here is CASSANLRQGRETQYF. The CDR3 DNA reads TGTGCCAGTAGTGCCAACCTGAGACAGGGGAGGGAGACCCAGTACTTC.

This sequence joins TRBV10-2 and TRBJ2-7, with 13 nucleotides matching TRBD2. The germline V gene has CDR1 WSHSY and CDR2 SAAADI. V was clipped by 1 base and J by 2 bases; unmatched bases: 2. This CDR3 spans 16 amino acids. CDR3 bases: TGCGCCAGCAGTGAGTTACTAGCGGGAGGGACCTACGAGCAGTACTTC. Residues: CASSELLAGGTYEQYF.

The chain joins TRBV5-1 to TRBJ1-6, with D possibly TRBD1 on 6 matching bases. The CDR3 extends over 15 amino acids. Germline V gene sequence: CDR1 SGHRS, CDR2 YFSETQ. V was clipped by 4 bases and J by 7 bases, with 15 bases between them. CDR3 nucleotide sequence: TGCGCCAGCAGCCCCGACGGGGGGCGAAATTCACCCCTCCACTTT. Translation gives CASSPDGGRNSPLHF.

The chain combines TRBV3-1 (or the pseudogene TRBV3-2) with TRBJ1-1, with a possible D match to TRBD1 (6 bases). This CDR3 is built from 12 residues. Germline CDR1 and CDR2: LGHDT and YNNKEL (reference sequence). V lost 5 bases and J lost 11, with 15 bases in between. The DNA for the CDR3 is TGTGCCAGCAGCTTGCAGGGGTTGGGTGCTTTCTTT. Residues: CASSLQGLGAFF.

The V call is TRBV28, the J call TRBJ1-5; 12 bases agree with TRBD1. The CDR3 contains 16 residues. The junction had 8 bases not matched to a gene; V was cut back by 4 bases and J by 7 bases. Germline CDR1 and CDR2: MDHEN and SYDVKM. As DNA, the CDR3 is TGTGCCAGCAGTTCTGGGGACAGGGGGCGCAGGCAGCCCCAGCATTTT. It yields the protein CASSSGDRGRRQPQHF.

The rearrangement joins TRBV12-3 or TRBV12-4 to TRBJ2-2, with a weak D call TRBD2 (6 bases). Trimming stripped 4 bases from V and 6 bases from J, with 6 bases between. This CDR3 region has 12 residues. The CDR3 protein is CASSSSAGELFF. The CDR3 coding sequence is TGTGCCAGCAGTTCTAGCGCCGGGGAGCTGTTTTTT.

The rearrangement links TRBV2 to TRBJ2-7, with 7 bases fitting TRBD2. This CDR3 contains 12 residues. The germline V gene encodes CDR1 SNHLY and CDR2 FYNNEI. V gave up 7 bases and J gave up 6 bases; unmatched junction bases: 6. The CDR3 protein is CASKAGEAEQYF. The CDR3 DNA reads TGTGCCAGCAAGGCGGGAGAGGCCGAGCAGTACTTC.